The entry below describes one T cell receptor (beta chain). Its antigen specificity is not known. Base quality data are lacking; no much larger clone is found one base away. The germline V gene gives CDR1 as MDHEN and CDR2 as SYDVKM. From the cysteine through the phenylalanine, the CDR3 covers 18 amino acids. Here the CDR3 DNA is all that survives: 54 bases in frame from base 1. Compared with germline, V lacks 5 bases and J lacks 0 bases; bases without a gene match: 12. The entry originates in a study of blood T cell repertoires in COVID-19 (dated by TCRdb to the early 2020s). Notes on the research overall: Samples covering the acute and convalescent phases of COVID-19 were provided by collaborators in the United States, Italy and Spain. The prospective study material was composed of cDNA or gDNA derived from T cells, B-cell-depleted T cells, or PBMCs. Deeply sampled blood TCRbeta repertoires from subjects exposed to, actively infected with, or recovered from COVID-19 were included in the dataset. The repertoires were made available in a free public database intended to serve as a resource for research on the immune response to SARS-CoV-2. Samples were obtained from the ongoing ImmuneRACE study (first 160 participants) and from about 1,300 subjects provided by 6 global collaborators. Nearly every sample came with metadata listing a de-identified subject ID, COVID-19 status, age in years and sex. Where available, HLA class I and class II types were obtained from metadata supplied by the sample provider rather than from assay-based typing.

Each collaborating institution followed its own protocols to collect whole blood in K2EDTA tubes. For TCRbeta analysis, collaborators shipped samples in one of three forms: frozen whole blood, isolated PBMCs, or DNA extracted from either of those sample types. Beyond this particular receptor, the publication reports: The amount of clinical and demographic metadata varied by source and participant and was provided uncurated.

TCRbeta CDR3 regions were amplified from genomic DNA using the immunoSEQ Assay, a bias-controlled multiplex PCR. On the study's bioinformatics: Nucleated cell counts per sample were estimated from amplification of reference gene primers within the assay. To quantify the absolute abundance of each unique TCRbeta CDR3 rearrangement, sequence reads were collapsed and filtered. For each sample, productive Simpson clonality was calculated as the square root of Simpson's diversity index across productive rearrangements. TCRdb mirrors the immuneACCESS table, restricted to in-frame sequences. Some clones are absent from its copies; in checked studies, under half trace to an unresolved V gene, and the reason for the others is unknown. V and J calls and clone size are copied from that table; D and trimming were computed from the DNA. In all, the sample holds about 150,000 clones, and around 87% of those were seen once. Together, the top ten hold 3% to 3.5% of the sample.

The sequence was obtained from a woman aged 55-75 years with active COVID-19. The chain was built from TRBV28 and TRBJ1-4; 7 bases in between match TRBD1. The sequenced sample consisted of peripheral blood. In nucleotide form, the sequence is TGTGCCAGCAGTCCACCATACAGGGGAACGTCAACTAATGAAAAACTGTTTTTT. This encodes CASSPPYRGTSTNEKLFF.